The clone carrying this T cell receptor (beta chain) was counted ten times or more. V shed 1 base and J shed 1 base, with 14 bases lying between them. This CDR3 comprises 17 residues. From germline, CDR1 is SGHVS and CDR2 FQNEAQ. The sample originates from a study of metastatic and nonmetastatic thyroid tumors. Study-wide background: Repertoire comparisons spanned blood and tumor or nodule tissue from malignant and benign thyroid patients.

Authors' analysis steps: Clinicopathological groups of papillary thyroid cancer showed CDR3 differences that were used to build a distant-metastasis classifier. TCRdb re-analyzed the PCR reads through MiXCR. Clone size and V and J calls follow TCRdb, not the original study. The top ten hold about 3.3% of the sample, which has over 45,000 clones, under 25% seen once. Patients underwent thyroid surgery, and none had received any treatment before it. The chain carries TRBV7-8 and TRBJ2-1; tentatively, D is TRBD1 or TRBD2 (6 bases each). The source of this sequence is a male donor with papillary thyroid cancer or a benign thyroid nodule (not recorded which). Some clones in this sample may be carry-over from other donors' samples. Sequenced input: blood. The CDR3 region is CASSLGGAGSSYNEQFF. For the CDR3, the DNA is TGTGCCAGCAGCTTAGGGGGGGCGGGGTCGTCCTACAATGAGCAGTTCTTC. The entire variable domain, with the rest obtained from reference TRBV7-8 and TRBJ2-1, is as follows: GAGVSQSPRYKVAKRGQDVALRCDPISGHVSLFWYQQALGQGPEFLTYFQNEAQLDKSGLPSDRFFAERPEGSVSTLKIQRTQQEDSAVYLCASSLGGAGSSYNEQFFGPGTRLTVL.